These T cell receptor beta chains were read from a single sample in a study of technical replicates of blood from a handful of donors. Clones were read by immunoSEQ multiplex PCR, and TCRdb kept only the in-frame ones, dropping some. The sample holds about 68,000 clones; around 97% are singletons and the top ten take more than 0.25%. Sequences were obtained from T cells isolated from PBMCs. The receptors shown here come from a human donor in good health. The CDR3 runs from the conserved cysteine through the conserved F or W. Fields, in order: clone size, D gene, V gene, J gene, CDR3 protein, CDR3 DNA. A D gene is named only where the DNA matches it firmly. Only some rows state a clone size, as once, few, many or a class for expanded clones.

size: once; D: TRBD1; V: TRBV12-5; J: TRBJ1-2; CDR3: CASGYPGGAGGYTF; DNA: TGTGCTAGTGGTTATCCAGGGGGCGCGGGTGGCTACACCTTC
size: .; D: .; V: TRBV6-6; J: TRBJ2-7; CDR3: CASSWTSSYEQYF; DNA: TGTGCCAGCAGTTGGACTTCCTCCTACGAGCAGTACTTC
size: .; D: TRBD2; V: TRBV5-1; J: TRBJ2-7; CDR3: CASRYVRSGLDSYEQYF; DNA: TGCGCCAGCAGATATGTTCGTAGCGGACTAGACTCCTACGAGCAGTACTTC
size: .; D: .; V: TRBV6-5; J: TRBJ2-3; CDR3: CASSHTDTQYF; DNA: TGTGCCAGCAGCCACACAGATACGCAGTATTTT
size: .; D: .; V: TRBV7-9; J: TRBJ2-7; CDR3: CASSLGPGSEQYF; DNA: TGTGCCAGCAGCTTAGGGCCAGGATCCGAGCAGTACTTC
size: .; D: .; V: TRBV5-6; J: TRBJ2-7; CDR3: CASSLRFTGQNYEQYF; DNA: TGTGCCAGCAGCTTGAGGTTCACAGGACAGAACTACGAGCAGTACTTC
size: .; D: TRBD1; V: TRBV29-1; J: TRBJ2-7; CDR3: CSVQDRGRMRREVYEQYF; DNA: TGCAGCGTTCAAGACAGGGGGCGAATGCGGCGGGAAGTCTACGAGCAGTACTTC
size: .; D: TRBD1; V: TRBV30; J: TRBJ1-2; CDR3: CAWSLGQGLHTF; DNA: TGTGCCTGGAGTCTGGGACAGGGGCTCCACACCTTC
size: .; D: .; V: TRBV2; J: TRBJ2-1; CDR3: CASAGRSREQFF; DNA: TGTGCCAGCGCGGGCCGTTCTCGTGAGCAGTTCTTC
size: .; D: TRBD1; V: TRBV28; J: TRBJ1-1; CDR3: CASSFSGQGKPEAFF; DNA: TGTGCCAGCAGTTTTTCGGGACAGGGTAAACCTGAAGCTTTCTTT
size: .; D: TRBD1; V: TRBV27; J: TRBJ1-2; CDR3: CASSPQTGSGYTF; DNA: TGTGCCAGCAGTCCCCAGACAGGGAGCGGCTACACCTTC
size: .; D: .; V: TRBV7-3; J: TRBJ2-7; CDR3: CASSLTGHSYEQYF; DNA: TGTGCCAGCAGCTTGACAGGCCACTCCTACGAGCAGTACTTC
size: .; D: .; V: TRBV18; J: TRBJ2-5; CDR3: CASSLFTGEETQYF; DNA: TGTGCCAGCTCACTCTTTACAGGTGAAGAGACCCAGTACTTC
size: .; D: TRBD2; V: TRBV5-1; J: TRBJ2-1; CDR3: CASSWTSGRAGNEQFF; DNA: TGCGCCAGCAGCTGGACTAGCGGGAGGGCCGGCAATGAGCAGTTCTTC
size: .; D: TRBD2; V: TRBV5-4; J: TRBJ2-2; CDR3: CASSLASGRPNTGELFF; DNA: TGTGCCAGCAGCTTGGCTAGCGGGAGACCGAACACCGGGGAGCTGTTTTTT
size: .; D: TRBD1; V: TRBV7-2; J: TRBJ2-2; CDR3: CASSSTGSGELFF; DNA: TGTGCCAGCAGCTCGACAGGGTCCGGGGAGCTGTTTTTT
size: .; D: .; V: TRBV11-3; J: TRBJ2-5; CDR3: CASSLGSGAYQETQYF; DNA: TGTGCCAGCAGCTTAGGGTCGGGAGCTTACCAAGAGACCCAGTACTTC
size: once; D: TRBD2; V: TRBV6-5; J: TRBJ2-2; CDR3: CASSYQAGKSRWELFF; DNA: TGTGCCAGCAGTTACCAAGCGGGAAAGTCAAGGTGGGAGCTGTTTTTT
size: .; D: .; V: TRBV9; J: TRBJ2-1; CDR3: CASSGTLAAGDNEQFF; DNA: TGTGCCAGCAGCGGTACCCTAGCTGCAGGCGACAATGAGCAGTTCTTC
size: few; D: .; V: TRBV7-2; J: TRBJ1-2; CDR3: CASSHTGYGYTF; DNA: TGTGCCAGCAGCCATACAGGGTATGGCTACACCTTC
size: .; D: TRBD2; V: TRBV5-1; J: TRBJ2-1; CDR3: CASNRGAGGNNEQFF; DNA: TGCGCCAGCAACAGAGGAGCGGGAGGGAATAATGAGCAGTTCTTC
size: .; D: .; V: TRBV4-1; J: TRBJ1-3; CDR3: CASSLTRQGSGNTIYF; DNA: TGCGCCAGCAGCCTTACTCGCCAGGGATCAGGAAACACCATATATTTT
size: .; D: .; V: TRBV28; J: TRBJ2-4; CDR3: CASNFRGWGKNIQYF; DNA: TGTGCCAGCAATTTTCGGGGGTGGGGCAAAAACATTCAGTACTTC
size: .; D: .; V: TRBV28; J: TRBJ2-7; CDR3: CASSPRQRRDYEQYF; DNA: TGTGCCAGCAGTCCCCGACAGCGGAGGGACTACGAGCAGTACTTC
size: .; D: .; V: TRBV30; J: TRBJ1-1; CDR3: CAWSVDMNTEAFF; DNA: TGTGCCTGGAGTGTTGACATGAACACTGAAGCTTTCTTT
size: once; D: .; V: TRBV5-6; J: TRBJ2-7; CDR3: CASSLRGNTYEQYF; DNA: TGTGCCAGCAGCTTGCGAGGGAACACTTACGAGCAGTACTTC
size: .; D: TRBD1; V: TRBV28; J: TRBJ1-2; CDR3: CASSLAGGYGYTF; DNA: TGTGCCAGCAGTTTAGCAGGGGGCTATGGCTACACCTTC
size: .; D: .; V: TRBV6-5; J: TRBJ1-5; CDR3: CASSYSMSQPQHF; DNA: TGTGCCAGCAGTTACTCGATGAGCCAGCCCCAGCATTTT
size: once; D: .; V: TRBV5-4; J: TRBJ1-1; CDR3: CASSPYSLNTEAFF; DNA: TGTGCCAGCAGCCCGTACAGCTTGAACACTGAAGCTTTCTTT
size: .; D: TRBD2; V: TRBV10-3; J: TRBJ2-2; CDR3: CAIRGLGPFTGELFF; DNA: TGTGCCATCAGGGGACTAGGTCCCTTTACCGGGGAGCTGTTTTTT
size: .; D: TRBD2; V: TRBV7-9; J: TRBJ2-3; CDR3: CASSLVLAGVTDTQYF; DNA: TGTGCCAGCAGCTTAGTACTAGCGGGGGTCACAGATACGCAGTATTTT
size: .; D: .; V: TRBV15; J: TRBJ2-5; CDR3: CATSRLETQYF; DNA: TGTGCCACCAGCAGACTAGAGACCCAGTACTTC
size: .; D: TRBD2; V: TRBV7-2; J: TRBJ2-1; CDR3: CASSRTSMSYNEQFF; DNA: TGTGCCAGCAGCCGGACTAGTATGTCCTACAATGAGCAGTTCTTC
size: .; D: .; V: TRBV7-3; J: TRBJ2-1; CDR3: CASSSVSTGPHVYNEQFF; DNA: TGTGCCAGCAGCTCGGTATCAACAGGGCCCCACGTCTACAATGAGCAGTTCTTC
size: .; D: TRBD2; V: TRBV27; J: TRBJ2-7; CDR3: CASSLTRGSYEQYF; DNA: TGTGCCAGCAGTCTCACGCGGGGGTCCTACGAGCAGTACTTC
size: .; D: TRBD1; V: TRBV7-9; J: TRBJ1-1; CDR3: CASSLEARTGGEAFF; DNA: TGTGCCAGCAGCTTAGAGGCCCGGACAGGGGGTGAAGCTTTCTTT
size: .; D: TRBD2; V: TRBV27; J: TRBJ2-7; CDR3: CASSLAGRALYEQYF; DNA: TGTGCCAGCAGTTTGGCCGGGAGGGCACTCTACGAGCAGTACTTC
size: .; D: TRBD1; V: TRBV5-8; J: TRBJ1-2; CDR3: CASSLGSTGKNGYTF; DNA: TGTGCCAGCAGCTTGGGGTCGACAGGGAAGAATGGCTACACCTTC
size: .; D: .; V: TRBV9; J: TRBJ2-2; CDR3: CASSVEAWSGGPNTGELFF; DNA: TGTGCCAGCAGCGTTGAAGCCTGGTCGGGGGGCCCGAACACCGGGGAGCTGTTTTTT
size: .; D: .; V: TRBV5-1; J: TRBJ1-1; CDR3: CASSPGGAAAFF; DNA: TGCGCCAGCAGCCCGGGGGGGGCCGCAGCTTTCTTT
size: .; D: .; V: TRBV7-3; J: TRBJ2-3; CDR3: CASSLGAGRTDTQYF; DNA: TGTGCCAGCAGCTTAGGGGCGGGACGCACAGATACGCAGTATTTT
size: .; D: TRBD2; V: TRBV11-2; J: TRBJ2-3; CDR3: CASSYTGLADTDTQYF; DNA: TGTGCCAGCAGTTATACCGGACTAGCGGACACAGATACGCAGTATTTT
size: once; D: TRBD2; V: TRBV28; J: TRBJ2-7; CDR3: CASSFLAGGMNEQYF; DNA: TGTGCCAGCAGTTTTCTGGCGGGAGGGATGAACGAGCAGTACTTC
size: once; D: .; V: TRBV2; J: TRBJ2-7; CDR3: CASGPLEQYF; DNA: TGTGCCAGCGGCCCGCTCGAGCAGTACTTC
size: .; D: TRBD1; V: TRBV11-2; J: TRBJ2-5; CDR3: CASSLEPSERDRVYF; DNA: TGTGCCAGCAGCTTAGAGCCCTCAGAACGGGACAGGGTGTACTTC
size: once; D: .; V: TRBV7-3; J: TRBJ2-1; CDR3: CASSLSSQGGIGWGEQFF; DNA: TGTGCCAGCAGCTTAAGTAGTCAGGGGGGTATTGGGTGGGGAGAGCAGTTCTTC
size: .; D: .; V: TRBV4-2; J: TRBJ1-1; CDR3: CASSQVRASGTEAFF; DNA: TGTGCCAGCAGCCAAGTAAGGGCCTCGGGGACTGAAGCTTTCTTT
size: .; D: .; V: TRBV7-8; J: TRBJ2-5; CDR3: CASSLGDGETQYF; DNA: TGTGCCAGCAGCTTAGGCGATGGAGAGACCCAGTACTTC
size: .; D: .; V: TRBV5-1; J: TRBJ2-5; CDR3: CASSLGEETQYF; DNA: TGCGCCAGCAGCTTGGGAGAAGAGACCCAGTACTTC
size: .; D: .; V: TRBV15; J: TRBJ2-7; CDR3: CATSRALATYEQYF; DNA: TGTGCCACCAGCAGAGCACTAGCAACCTACGAGCAGTACTTC
size: once; D: .; V: TRBV27; J: TRBJ2-1; CDR3: CASSFSGGNVNEQFF; DNA: TGTGCCAGCAGTTTTAGCGGTGGAAACGTCAATGAGCAGTTCTTC
size: .; D: .; V: TRBV19; J: TRBJ1-3; CDR3: CASSRQSLTGNTIYF; DNA: TGTGCCAGTAGTAGACAGAGCTTAACTGGAAACACCATATATTTT
size: .; D: .; V: TRBV10-3; J: TRBJ2-7; CDR3: CAISDTGTYEQYF; DNA: TGTGCCATCAGTGATACAGGGACCTACGAGCAGTACTTC